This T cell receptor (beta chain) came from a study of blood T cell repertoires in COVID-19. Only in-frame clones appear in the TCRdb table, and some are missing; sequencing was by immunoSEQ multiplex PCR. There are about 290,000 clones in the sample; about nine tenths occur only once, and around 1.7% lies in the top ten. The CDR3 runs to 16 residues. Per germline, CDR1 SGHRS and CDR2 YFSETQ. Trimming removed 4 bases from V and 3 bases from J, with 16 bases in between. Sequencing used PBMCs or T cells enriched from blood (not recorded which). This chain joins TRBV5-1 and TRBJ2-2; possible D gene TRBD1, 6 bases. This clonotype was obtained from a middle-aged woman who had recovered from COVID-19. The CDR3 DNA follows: TGCGCCAGCAGCCCTGATAGGGGGAGCTACACCGGGGAGCTGTTTTTT. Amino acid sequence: CASSPDRGSYTGELFF. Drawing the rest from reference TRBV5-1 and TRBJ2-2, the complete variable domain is KAGVTQTPRYLIKTRGQQVTLSCSPISGHRSVSWYQQTPGQGLQFLFEYFSETQRNKGNFPGRFSGRQFSNSRSEMNVSTLELGDSALYLCASSPDRGSYTGELFFGEGSRLTVL.